The present entry profiles one T cell receptor beta chain with its context. The specificity of this receptor is unknown. Qualities for individual bases were not recorded, and no much larger clone is one base off. This specimen's time point label, per the study, means: about 28 days (+/-7) after the second vaccine dose. In light of the paper, this sample's treatment or condition label describes: meningococcal conjugate vaccine given as trial control. Samples from vaccinated people were obtained from the UK trials COV001 and COV002, which included a single-blind randomized controlled phase 2/3 trial of AZD1222 (ChAdOx1 nCoV-19) in healthy adults. For TCRbeta chain sequencing, PBMC samples from trial participants were taken at day 0 and at day 28 after the second dose. This entry comes from a study of T cell responses to AZD1222 COVID-19 vaccine (dated by TCRdb to the early 2020s). In the study overall: TCR sequencing was performed for 233 trial participants, of whom about 200 were given two doses of AZD1222 and about 25 were given two doses of MenACWY control vaccine. Trial participants were enrolled into age subgroups of 18-55, 56-69 and 70-plus years, which contained 148, 28 and 57 TCR-sequenced participants, respectively.

The CDR3 regions of human TCRbeta chains were analyzed by immunosequencing. In the paper's pipeline: TCRs in the repertoires were matched against a reference library of SARS-CoV-2-specific TCRs that had been generated with the MIRA antigen-specificity platform. Breadth meant the fraction of unique TCRs that were SARS-CoV-2-associated, whereas depth meant the fraction of total T cells that were SARS-CoV-2-associated. Using the MIRA data, every spike-specific TCR was mapped to the spike region that the TCR reacted to and assigned to either a CD4 or a CD8 class. Log10-transformed breadth and depth values were compared by one-way ANOVA with Sidak's multiple comparisons tests. TCRdb obtained this table from immuneACCESS and retained in-frame rearrangements with V and J assigned. These tables miss some clones; where compared with another copy, unresolved V genes account for less than half of the shortfall, and the remainder is unexplained. Clonal size and the V and J genes are those of that table, whereas D and trimming came from the DNA. The sample data list 60,000 to 85,000 clones, and 85% to 90% of these were observed just once. The top ten clones comprise roughly 5% of the sample.

Results and caveats for the whole study, not just this receptor: Conclusions about previously exposed vaccinees are limited, since just a handful of AZD1222 recipients were seropositive for SARS-CoV-2 at baseline. Participants were mostly white British, with more females than males. The authors suggested clonal diversity may have been underestimated. A significant rise in spike-specific TCR breadth and depth was observed after two AZD1222 doses relative to day 0 and relative to MenACWY recipients. The whole spike protein was spanned by vaccine-associated CD4 TCRs, and dominant responses were seen in regions 160-218 and 743-854. Epitopes outside the regions mutated in the B.1.351 and B.1.1.7 variants were reportedly recognized by nearly half of the unique spike-specific TCRs. Because no day 14 peak-response samples were available, the repertoires could be characterized only after the peak T cell response. In the small 56-69-year group, the increase in depth fell short of significance, most likely because of low power.

The receptor was derived from an adult who received the MenACWY meningococcal vaccine as a control. Sample: peripheral blood, taken 28 days after the second dose of the MenACWY control vaccine.

The nucleotide sequence is given as TGTGCCGAGTGGGCGGCCGGGCGCTTAGGGAGCTACACCTTC. Its translation is CAEWAAGRLGSYTF. The sequence joins TRBV30 to TRBJ1-2; there is no confident call for the D gene. Trimming costs V 8 bases and J 9 bases, and their ends lie 25 bases apart. Based on the germline V gene (reference sequence), the CDR1 and CDR2 sequences are GTSNPN and SVGIG. Spanning cysteine to phenylalanine, the CDR3 consists of 14 amino acids. CDR3 DNA is the only sequence kept; it has 42 bases, read in frame from the first base.